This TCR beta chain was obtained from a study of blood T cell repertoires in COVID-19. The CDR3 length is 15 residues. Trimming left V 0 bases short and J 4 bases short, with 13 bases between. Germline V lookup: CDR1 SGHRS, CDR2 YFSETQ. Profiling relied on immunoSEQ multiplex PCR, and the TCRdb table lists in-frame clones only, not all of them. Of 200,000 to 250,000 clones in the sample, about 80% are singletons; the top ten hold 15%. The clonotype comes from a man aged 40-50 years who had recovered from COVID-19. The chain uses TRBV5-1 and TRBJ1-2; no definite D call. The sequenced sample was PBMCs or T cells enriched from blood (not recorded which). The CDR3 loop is CASSLVGGLGYGYTF. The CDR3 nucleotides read TGCGCCAGCAGCTTGGTAGGCGGTTTGGGCTATGGCTACACCTTC.